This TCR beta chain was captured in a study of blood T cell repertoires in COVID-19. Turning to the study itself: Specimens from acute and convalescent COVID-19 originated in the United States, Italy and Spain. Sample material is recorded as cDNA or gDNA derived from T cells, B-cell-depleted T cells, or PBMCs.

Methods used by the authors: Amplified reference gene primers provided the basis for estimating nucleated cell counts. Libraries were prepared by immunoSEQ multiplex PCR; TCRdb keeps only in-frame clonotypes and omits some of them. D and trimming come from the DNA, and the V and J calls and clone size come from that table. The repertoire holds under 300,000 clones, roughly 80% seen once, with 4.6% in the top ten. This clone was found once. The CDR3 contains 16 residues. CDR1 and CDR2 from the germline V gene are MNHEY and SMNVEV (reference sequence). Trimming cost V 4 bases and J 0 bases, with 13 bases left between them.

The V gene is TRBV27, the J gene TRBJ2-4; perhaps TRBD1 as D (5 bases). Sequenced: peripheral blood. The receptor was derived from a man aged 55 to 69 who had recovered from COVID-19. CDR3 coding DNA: TGTGCCAGCAGTTCACGACAGCTTCTAGCCAAAAACATTCAGTACTTC. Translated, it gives CASSSRQLLAKNIQYF.